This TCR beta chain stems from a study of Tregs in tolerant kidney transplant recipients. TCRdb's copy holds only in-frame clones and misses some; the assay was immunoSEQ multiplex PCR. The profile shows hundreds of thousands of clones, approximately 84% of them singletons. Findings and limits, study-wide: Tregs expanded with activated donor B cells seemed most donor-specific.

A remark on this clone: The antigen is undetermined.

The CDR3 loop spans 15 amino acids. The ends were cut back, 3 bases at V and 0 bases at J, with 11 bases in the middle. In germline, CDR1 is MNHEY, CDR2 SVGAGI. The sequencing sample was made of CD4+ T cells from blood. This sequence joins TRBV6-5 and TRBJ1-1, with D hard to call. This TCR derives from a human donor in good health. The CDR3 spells CASSYQTRLNTEAFF. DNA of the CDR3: TGTGCCAGCAGTTATCAAACCAGACTGAACACTGAAGCTTTCTTT.